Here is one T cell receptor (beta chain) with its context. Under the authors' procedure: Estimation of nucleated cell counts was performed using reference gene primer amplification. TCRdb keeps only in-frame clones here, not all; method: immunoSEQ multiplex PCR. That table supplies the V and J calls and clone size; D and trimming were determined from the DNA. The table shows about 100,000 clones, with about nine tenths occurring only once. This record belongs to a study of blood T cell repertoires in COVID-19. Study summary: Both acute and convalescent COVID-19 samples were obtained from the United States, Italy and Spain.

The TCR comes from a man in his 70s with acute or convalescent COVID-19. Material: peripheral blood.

CDR3 nucleotides: TGTGCCAGCAGCCGAGAACTAATTTATCGGGAGGGCCGGACCGGGGAGCTGTTTTTT. This sequence encodes CASSRELIYREGRTGELFF. The chain has TRBV11-2 and TRBJ2-2; 8 bases agree with TRBD2. Trimming cost V 5 bases and J 5 bases; bases outside gene matches: 19. CDR1 SGHAT and CDR2 FQNNGV come from the germline V gene. The CDR3 covers 19 residues.